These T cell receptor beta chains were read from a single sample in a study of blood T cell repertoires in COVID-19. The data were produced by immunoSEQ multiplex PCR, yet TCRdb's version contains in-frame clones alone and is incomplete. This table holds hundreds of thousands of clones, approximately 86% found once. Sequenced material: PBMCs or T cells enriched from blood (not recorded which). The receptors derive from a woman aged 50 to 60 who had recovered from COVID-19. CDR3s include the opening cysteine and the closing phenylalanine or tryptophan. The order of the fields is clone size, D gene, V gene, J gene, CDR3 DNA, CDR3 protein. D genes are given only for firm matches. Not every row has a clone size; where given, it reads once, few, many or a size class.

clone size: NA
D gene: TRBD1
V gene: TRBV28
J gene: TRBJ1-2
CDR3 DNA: TGTGCCAGCTGGACAGGGCGGGGCTATGGCTACACCTTC
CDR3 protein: CASWTGRGYGYTF

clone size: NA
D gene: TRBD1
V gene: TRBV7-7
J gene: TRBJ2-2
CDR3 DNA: TGTGCTAGCAGCCAAAGCTCAGGGGGTGGCACCGGGGAGCTGTTTTTT
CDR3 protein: CASSQSSGGGTGELFF

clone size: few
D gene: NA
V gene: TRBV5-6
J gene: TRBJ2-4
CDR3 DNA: TGTGCCAGCAGCTTGGGGGTGGGCCTAGCCAAAAACATTCAGTACTTC
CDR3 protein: CASSLGVGLAKNIQYF

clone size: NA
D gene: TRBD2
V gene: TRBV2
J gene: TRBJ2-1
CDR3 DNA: TGTGCCAGCAGTGACCTTGAGGGAGGGCTGGGCTACAATGAGCAGTTCTTC
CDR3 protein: CASSDLEGGLGYNEQFF

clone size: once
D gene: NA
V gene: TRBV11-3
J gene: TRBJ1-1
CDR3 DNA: TGTGCCAGCAGCTCGACTCCGAACACTGAAGCTTTCTTT
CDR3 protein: CASSSTPNTEAFF

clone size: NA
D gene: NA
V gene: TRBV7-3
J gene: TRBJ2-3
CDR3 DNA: TGTGCCAGCAGCCCGACTTCCCACACAGATACGCAGTATTTT
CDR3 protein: CASSPTSHTDTQYF

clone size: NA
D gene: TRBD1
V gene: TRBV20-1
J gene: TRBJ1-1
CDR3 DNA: TGCAGTGCTAGTTTAGTTGCCCCCGGGACAGGGGCCCTGGGAGCTTTCTTT
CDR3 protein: CSASLVAPGTGALGAFF

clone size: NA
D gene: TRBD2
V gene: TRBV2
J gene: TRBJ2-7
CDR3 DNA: TGTGCCAGCAACGGGGAGGGAGCCTACGAGCAGTACTTC
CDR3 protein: CASNGEGAYEQYF

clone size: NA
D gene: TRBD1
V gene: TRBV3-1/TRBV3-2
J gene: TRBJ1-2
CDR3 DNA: TGTGCCAGCAGCGATAGGGACAGGGTCTATGGCTACACCTTC
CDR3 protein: CASSDRDRVYGYTF

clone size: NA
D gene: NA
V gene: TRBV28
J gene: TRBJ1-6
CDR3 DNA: TGTGCCAGCAGTTTAATTCAGTATAATTCACCCCTCCACTTT
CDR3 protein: CASSLIQYNSPLHF

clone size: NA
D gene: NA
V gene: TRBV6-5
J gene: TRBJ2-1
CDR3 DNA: TGTGCCAGCAGTAAACTCCATGAGCAGTTCTTC
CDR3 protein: CASSKLHEQFF

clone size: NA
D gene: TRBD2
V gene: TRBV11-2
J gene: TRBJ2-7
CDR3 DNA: TGTGCCAGCAGCTTAGGGGCTGCGGGAGGGGCCTACGAGCAGTACTTC
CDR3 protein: CASSLGAAGGAYEQYF

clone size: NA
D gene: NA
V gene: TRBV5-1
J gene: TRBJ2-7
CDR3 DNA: TGCGCCAGCAGCCATGGCCCCTCCTACGAGCAGTACTTC
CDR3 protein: CASSHGPSYEQYF

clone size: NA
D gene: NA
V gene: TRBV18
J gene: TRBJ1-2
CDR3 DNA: TGTGCCAGCCGGCGGTACGGGGGAAATGATGGCTACACCTTC
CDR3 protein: CASRRYGGNDGYTF

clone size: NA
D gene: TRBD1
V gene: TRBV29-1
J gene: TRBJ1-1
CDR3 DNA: TGCAGCGGTGGACAGGGGCCGAACACTGAAGCTTTCTTT
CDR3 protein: CSGGQGPNTEAFF

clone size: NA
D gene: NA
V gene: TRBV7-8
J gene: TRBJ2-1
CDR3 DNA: TGTGCCAGCAGCCCCAGGGAGCAGGAGGGGAATGAGCAGTTCTTC
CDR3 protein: CASSPREQEGNEQFF

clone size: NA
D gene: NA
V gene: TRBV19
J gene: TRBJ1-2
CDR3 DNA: TGTGCCAGTAGTACCGGGACACCTCATGGCTACACCTTC
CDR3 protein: CASSTGTPHGYTF

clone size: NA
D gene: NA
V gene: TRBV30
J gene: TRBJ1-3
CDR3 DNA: TGTGCCTGGAGTGGGGCATACCGCTCTGGAAACACCATATATTTT
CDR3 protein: CAWSGAYRSGNTIYF

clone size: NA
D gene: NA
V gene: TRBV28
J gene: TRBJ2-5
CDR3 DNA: TGTGCCAGCAGTCTACGAGCCGAGACCCAGTACTTC
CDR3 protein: CASSLRAETQYF

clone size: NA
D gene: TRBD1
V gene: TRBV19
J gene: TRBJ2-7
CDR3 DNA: TGTGCCAGTAGTCCACAGGGGGCCTCGGCCTACGAGCAGTACTTC
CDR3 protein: CASSPQGASAYEQYF

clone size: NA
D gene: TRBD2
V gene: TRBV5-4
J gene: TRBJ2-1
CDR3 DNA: TGTGCCAGCAGTTCTGTAGCGGGAGTGCCCAATGAGCAGTTCTTC
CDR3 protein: CASSSVAGVPNEQFF

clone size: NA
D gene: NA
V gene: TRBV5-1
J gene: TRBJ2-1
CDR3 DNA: TGCGCCAGCAGCTTGTCCTCCCTGGAGAATATCTACAATGAGCAGTTCTTC
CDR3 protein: CASSLSSLENIYNEQFF

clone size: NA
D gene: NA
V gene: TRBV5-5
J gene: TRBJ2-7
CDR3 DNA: TGTGCCAGCGAGAAGGAGTACGAGCAGTACTTC
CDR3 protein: CASEKEYEQYF

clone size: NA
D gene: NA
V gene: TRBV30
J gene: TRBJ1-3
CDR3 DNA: TGTGCCTGGAGTAACAATATTGGAAACACCATATATTTT
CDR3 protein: CAWSNNIGNTIYF

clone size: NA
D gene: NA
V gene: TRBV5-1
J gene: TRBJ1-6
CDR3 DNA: TGCGCCAGCAGCTTGTGGGGGCCCAATCGTTCACCCCTCCACTTT
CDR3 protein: CASSLWGPNRSPLHF

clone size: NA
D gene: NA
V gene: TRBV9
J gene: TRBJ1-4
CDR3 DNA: TGTGCCAGCAGCCCCTCCGGGCAGGGTCATGAAAAACTGTTTTTT
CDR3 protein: CASSPSGQGHEKLFF

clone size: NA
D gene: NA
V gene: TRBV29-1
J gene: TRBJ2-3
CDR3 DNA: TGCAGCGTTGAGTACGGGAGCACAGATACGCAGTATTTT
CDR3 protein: CSVEYGSTDTQYF

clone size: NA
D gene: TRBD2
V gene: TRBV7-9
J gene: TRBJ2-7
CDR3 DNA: TGTGCCAGCAGCTTAAGTCTCCGACTAGCAGAATCCTACGAGCAGTACTTC
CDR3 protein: CASSLSLRLAESYEQYF

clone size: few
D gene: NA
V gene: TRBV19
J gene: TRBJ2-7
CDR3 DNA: TGTGCCAGTAGCGGGAGCCCTTACGAGCAGTACTTC
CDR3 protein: CASSGSPYEQYF

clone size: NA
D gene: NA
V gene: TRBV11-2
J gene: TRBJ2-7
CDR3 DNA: TGTGCCAGCAGCTTAGTTCGGGGCTCCTACGAGCAGTACTTC
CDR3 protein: CASSLVRGSYEQYF

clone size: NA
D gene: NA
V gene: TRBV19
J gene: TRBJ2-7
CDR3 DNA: TGTGCCAGTTCCGGGACACACTACGAGCAGTACTTC
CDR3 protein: CASSGTHYEQYF

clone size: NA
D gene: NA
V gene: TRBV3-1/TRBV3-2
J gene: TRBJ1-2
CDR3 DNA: TGTGCCAGCAGCCAAGTTCGAGGAGGGGGCTACACCTTC
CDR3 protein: CASSQVRGGGYTF

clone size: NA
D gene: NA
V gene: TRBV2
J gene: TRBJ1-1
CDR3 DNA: TGTGCCAGCAACCCGGGGGGAGTGAACACTGAAGCTTTCTTT
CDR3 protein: CASNPGGVNTEAFF

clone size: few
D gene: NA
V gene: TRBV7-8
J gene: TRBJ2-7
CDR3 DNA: TGTGCCAGCAGCTTAGTAGCGGTATCCCCCTCCTACGAGCAGTACTTC
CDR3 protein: CASSLVAVSPSYEQYF

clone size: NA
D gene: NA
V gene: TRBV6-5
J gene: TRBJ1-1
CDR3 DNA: TGTGCCAGCAGGGGTCCTTTGGTAGGGGCTGAAGCTTTCTTT
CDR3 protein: CASRGPLVGAEAFF

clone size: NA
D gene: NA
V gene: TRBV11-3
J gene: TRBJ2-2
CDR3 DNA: TGTGCCAGCAGCTTAGGCTGGGACACCCCCGGGGAGCTGTTTTTT
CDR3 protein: CASSLGWDTPGELFF

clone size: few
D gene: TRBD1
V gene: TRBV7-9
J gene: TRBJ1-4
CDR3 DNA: TGTGCCAGTAAGGGGGCTTCGGAGACTAATGAAAAACTGTTTTTT
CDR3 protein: CASKGASETNEKLFF

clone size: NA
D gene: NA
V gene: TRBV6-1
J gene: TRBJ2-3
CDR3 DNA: TGTGCCAGCAGTGAACCAACAGATACGCAGTATTTT
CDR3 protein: CASSEPTDTQYF

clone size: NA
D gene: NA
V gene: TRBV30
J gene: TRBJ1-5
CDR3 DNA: TGTGCCTGGAGCCAGGGTGACAATCAGCCCCAGCATTTT
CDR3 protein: CAWSQGDNQPQHF

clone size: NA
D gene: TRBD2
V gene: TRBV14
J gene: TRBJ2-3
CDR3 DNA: TGTGCCAGCAGCCAACAAGCGGGGGACCAGGAGCATTTT
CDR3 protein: CASSQQAGDQEHF

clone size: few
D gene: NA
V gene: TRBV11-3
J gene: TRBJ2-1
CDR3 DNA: TGTGCCAGCAGCTTCGGACAAGGGTACAATGAGCAGTTCTTC
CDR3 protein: CASSFGQGYNEQFF

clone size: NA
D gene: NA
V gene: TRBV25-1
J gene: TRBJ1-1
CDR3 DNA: TGTGCCAGCAGTGACCCCACCAGGGGTCCGAACACTGAAGCTTTCTTT
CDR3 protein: CASSDPTRGPNTEAFF

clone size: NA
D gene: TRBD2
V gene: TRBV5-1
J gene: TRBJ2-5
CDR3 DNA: TGCGCCAGCAGCTTGCAGGGAGGGGAGACCCAGTACTTC
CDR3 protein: CASSLQGGETQYF

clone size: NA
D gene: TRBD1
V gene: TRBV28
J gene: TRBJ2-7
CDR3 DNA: TGTGCCAGCAGCGGGACAGCAAGCTCCTACGAGCAGTACTTC
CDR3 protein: CASSGTASSYEQYF

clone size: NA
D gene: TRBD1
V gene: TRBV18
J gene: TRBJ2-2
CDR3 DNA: TGTGCCAGCTCCCGGACAGGGACGAACACCGGGGAGCTGTTTTTT
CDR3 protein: CASSRTGTNTGELFF